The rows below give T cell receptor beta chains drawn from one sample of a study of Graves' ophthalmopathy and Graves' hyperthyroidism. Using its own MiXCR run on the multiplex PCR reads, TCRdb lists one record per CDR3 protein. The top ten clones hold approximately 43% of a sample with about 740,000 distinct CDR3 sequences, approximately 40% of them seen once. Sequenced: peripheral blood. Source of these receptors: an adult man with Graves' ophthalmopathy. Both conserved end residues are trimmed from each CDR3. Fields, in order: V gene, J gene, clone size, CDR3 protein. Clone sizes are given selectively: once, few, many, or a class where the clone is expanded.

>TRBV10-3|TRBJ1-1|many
ASNRGTEAF
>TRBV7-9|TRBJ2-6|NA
ASSLGAAGANVLT
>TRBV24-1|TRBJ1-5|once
ATNPGTGPQH
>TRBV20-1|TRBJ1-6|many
SAPDRNSPLH
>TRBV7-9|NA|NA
ASSLAPGFNSEQF
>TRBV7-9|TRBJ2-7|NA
ASSQDHGVGVGEQY
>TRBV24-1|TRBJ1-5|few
ASSSRQTSNQPQH
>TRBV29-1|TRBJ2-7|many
SVEFGQGELYEQY
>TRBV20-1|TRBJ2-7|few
SATHDRRGRQY
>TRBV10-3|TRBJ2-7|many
AIGELGYEQY
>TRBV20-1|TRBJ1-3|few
SASHRGQDTIY
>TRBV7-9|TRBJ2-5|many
ASSGRLGETQY
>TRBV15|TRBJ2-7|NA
ATSRGTGLSYEQY
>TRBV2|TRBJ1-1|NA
ASRANTGGKSEAF
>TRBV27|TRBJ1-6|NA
ASSLRQGQGSPLH
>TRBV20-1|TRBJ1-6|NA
SAGETGQYNSPLH
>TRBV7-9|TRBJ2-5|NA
ASSLIPEETQY
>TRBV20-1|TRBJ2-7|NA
SASLAEPYEQY
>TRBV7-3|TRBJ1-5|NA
ARDLRGTFNQPQH
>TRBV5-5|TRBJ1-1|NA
ASSHRGQRTEAF
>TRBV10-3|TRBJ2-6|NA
AISVGRYSGANVLT
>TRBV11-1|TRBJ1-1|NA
ASSLGTAPVLAEAF
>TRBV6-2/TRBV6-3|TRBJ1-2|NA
ASSYSFKSPSNDYT
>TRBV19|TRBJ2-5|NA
ASSIKGQRWETQY
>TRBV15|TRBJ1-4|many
ATSRDAVANEKLF
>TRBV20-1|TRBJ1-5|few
SASRDRDSNQPQH
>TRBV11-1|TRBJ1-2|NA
AWSPELTDGYT
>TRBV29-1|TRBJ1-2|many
SVPRENYGYT
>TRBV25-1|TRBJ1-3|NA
ASSEPAVVGNVGNTIY
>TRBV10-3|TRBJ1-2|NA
AISEGQGVYGYT
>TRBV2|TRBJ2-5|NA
ASSGIETQY
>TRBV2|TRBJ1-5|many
ASSELYGTGAYQPQH
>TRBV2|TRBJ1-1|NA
ASSEGGRGMNTEAF
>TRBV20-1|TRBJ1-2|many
SAHGRGAYGYT
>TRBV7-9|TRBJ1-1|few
ASSQVGGDTEAF
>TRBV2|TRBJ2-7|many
ASSDLPPSYEQY
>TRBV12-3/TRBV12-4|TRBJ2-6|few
ASRQGANVLT
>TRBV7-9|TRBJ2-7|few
ASSLGFAEQY
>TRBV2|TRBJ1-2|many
ASGTGGGGYT
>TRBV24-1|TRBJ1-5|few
ATSLKDVFSNQPQH
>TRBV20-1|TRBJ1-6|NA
SAIRYNGPNSPLH
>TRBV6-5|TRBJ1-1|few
ASSFMGTEAF
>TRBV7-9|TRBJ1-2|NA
ASSEALNRANGYT
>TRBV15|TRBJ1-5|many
ATSRGGRGMDQPQH
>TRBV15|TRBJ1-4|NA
ATSRGTAYRNEKLF